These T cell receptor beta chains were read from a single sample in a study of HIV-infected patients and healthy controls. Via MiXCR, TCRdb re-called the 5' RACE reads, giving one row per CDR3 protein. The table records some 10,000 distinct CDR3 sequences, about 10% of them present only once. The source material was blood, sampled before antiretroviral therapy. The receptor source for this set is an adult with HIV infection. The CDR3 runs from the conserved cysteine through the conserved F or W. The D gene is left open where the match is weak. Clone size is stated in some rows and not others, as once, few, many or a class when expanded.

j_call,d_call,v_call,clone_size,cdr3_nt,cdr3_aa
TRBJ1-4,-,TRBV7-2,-,TGTGCCAGCAGCTGGGCGGGAAGTAGGGGTGAAAAACTGTTTTTT,CASSWAGSRGEKLFF
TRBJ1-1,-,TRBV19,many,TGTGCCAGTAGTATTAAACTGGATTGGTCGCAGAACACTGAAGCTTTCTTT,CASSIKLDWSQNTEAFF
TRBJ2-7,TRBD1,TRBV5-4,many,TGTGCCAGCAGCTCCCGGACAGGGGGGACCTACGAGCAGTACTTC,CASSSRTGGTYEQYF
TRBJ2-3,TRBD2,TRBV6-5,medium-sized,TGTGCCAGCACCAGAGCGGGAGTCACAGATACGCAGTATTTT,CASTRAGVTDTQYF
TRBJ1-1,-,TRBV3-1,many,TGTGCCAGCAGCCCTGGAGGCACTGAAGCTTTCTTT,CASSPGGTEAFF
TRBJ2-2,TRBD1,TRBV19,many,TGTGCCAGTAGTATGTTCAGGGGGCTTAACACCGGGGAGCTGTTTTTT,CASSMFRGLNTGELFF
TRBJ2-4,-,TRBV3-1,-,TGTGCCAGCAGCCGGAGCACACGGGAGCTAGCCAAAAACATTCAGTACTTC,CASSRSTRELAKNIQYF
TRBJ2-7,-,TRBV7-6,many,TGTGCCAGCAGCTTAGCGGGTTCCTACGAGCAGTACTTC,CASSLAGSYEQYF
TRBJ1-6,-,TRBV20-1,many,TGCAGTGCTCCCGTCTTTGCGCGCGGGGCAGATGATAATTCACCCCTCCACTTT,CSAPVFARGADDNSPLHF
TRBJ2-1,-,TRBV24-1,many,TGTGCCACCAGTGATTTATATAACAATGAGCAGTTCTTC,CATSDLYNNEQFF
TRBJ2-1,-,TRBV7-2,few,TGTGCCAGCAGCTTAGCGCGGTACAATGAGCAGTTCTTC,CASSLARYNEQFF
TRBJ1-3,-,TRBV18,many,TGTGCCAGCTCACCGGACGACGGGGTAAACTCTGGAAACACCATATATTTT,CASSPDDGVNSGNTIYF
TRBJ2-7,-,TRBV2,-,TGTGCCAGCAGTGAAGGCGTGGGCGGGACCTACGAGCAGTACTTC,CASSEGVGGTYEQYF
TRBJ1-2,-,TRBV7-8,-,TGTGCCAGCAGCTTTGACAGAAACTATGGCTACACCTTC,CASSFDRNYGYTF
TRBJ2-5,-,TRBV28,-,TGTGCCAGCAGCAGACAGGAGTACCAAGAGACCCAGTACTTC,CASSRQEYQETQYF
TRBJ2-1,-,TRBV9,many,TGTGCCAGCAGCGTGGCTAGTCGGGGCTACAATGAGCAGTTCTTC,CASSVASRGYNEQFF
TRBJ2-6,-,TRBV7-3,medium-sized,TGTGCCAGCAGCTCCCAACTCGACAGGGCCAACGTCCTGACTTTC,CASSSQLDRANVLTF
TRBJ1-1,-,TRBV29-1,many,TGCAGCGGGAAAGGACGGCACGGGGCTTTCTTT,CSGKGRHGAFF
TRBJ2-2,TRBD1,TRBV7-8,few,TGTGCCAGCAGCCTGACAGGGCTGGGGACCGGGGAGCTGTTTTTT,CASSLTGLGTGELFF
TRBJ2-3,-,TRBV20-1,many,TGCAGTGCTAGAGATCGAGTGGGGGGAACCCATACGCAGTATTTT,CSARDRVGGTHTQYF
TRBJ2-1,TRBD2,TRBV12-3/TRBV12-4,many,TGTGCCAGCGATACCGGGACTAGCTTCAATGAGCAGTTCTTC,CASDTGTSFNEQFF
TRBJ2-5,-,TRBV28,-,TGTGCCAGTAGGGCCGGGCGAAAGAGAGAGACCCAGTACTTC,CASRAGRKRETQYF
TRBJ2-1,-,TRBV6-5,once,TGTGCCACCCAATCATACAATGAGCAGTTCTTC,CATQSYNEQFF
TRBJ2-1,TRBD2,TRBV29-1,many,TGCAGCGCCGCAGGACTAGCGGGAGGATCCAGCTCCTACAATGAGCAGTTCTTC,CSAAGLAGGSSSYNEQFF
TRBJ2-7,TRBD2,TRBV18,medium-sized,TGTGCCAGCTCACCGTCTGGACTAGCGGGGGGCTACGAGCAGTACTTC,CASSPSGLAGGYEQYF
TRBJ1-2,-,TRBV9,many,TGTGCCAGCAGCCTCCAGGCCTGGGACTATGGCTACACCTTC,CASSLQAWDYGYTF
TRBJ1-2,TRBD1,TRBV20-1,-,TGCAGTGCTAGTAGTCCCGGGACAGATGGCTACACCTTC,CSASSPGTDGYTF
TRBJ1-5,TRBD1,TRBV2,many,TGTGCCAGCAGCGAGACAGGGATGTGGGCTCAGCCCCAGCATTTT,CASSETGMWAQPQHF
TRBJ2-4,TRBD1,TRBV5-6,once,TGTGCCAGCAGCTGGCGGGGACAGGGGGTAGCCAAAAACATTCAGTACTTC,CASSWRGQGVAKNIQYF
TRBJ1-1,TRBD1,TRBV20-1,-,TGCAGTGCCCGGGACAGGGGACGCATGAAAGACCAAGCTTTCTTT,CSARDRGRMKDQAFF
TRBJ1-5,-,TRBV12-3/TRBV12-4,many,TGTGCCAGTCTCCGTTCGCGGGCAGGGTTGGATCAGCCCCAGCATTTT,CASLRSRAGLDQPQHF
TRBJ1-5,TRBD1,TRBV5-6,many,TGTGCCAGCAGCTTCTCAGGGGGGGATCAGCCCCAGCATTTT,CASSFSGGDQPQHF
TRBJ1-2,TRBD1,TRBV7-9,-,TGTGCCAGCAGCCCCTCGGAGCAGGGGGCCGTTTCCTACTATGGCTACACCTTC,CASSPSEQGAVSYYGYTF
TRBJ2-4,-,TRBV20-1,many,TGCAGTGCCATCTATGGGACTTCCAAAAACATTCAGTACTTC,CSAIYGTSKNIQYF
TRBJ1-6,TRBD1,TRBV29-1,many,TGCAGCTATAAGGACAGGGAAGATTCACCCCTCCACTTT,CSYKDREDSPLHF
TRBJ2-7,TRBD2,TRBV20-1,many,TGCAGTGCTCCGAAGCGGGGAGGCTACGAGCAGTACTTC,CSAPKRGGYEQYF
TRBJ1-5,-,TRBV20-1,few,TGCAGTGCTCCAAGGACAGACCAAAGCAATCAGCCCCAGCATTTT,CSAPRTDQSNQPQHF
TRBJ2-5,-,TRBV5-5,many,TGTGCCAGCAGCTTATCTCCCTGGGGGGTTCAAGAGACCCAGTACTTC,CASSLSPWGVQETQYF
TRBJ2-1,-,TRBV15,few,TGTGCCACCAGCAGAGAAGGGGAATCCTACAATGAGCAGTTCTTC,CATSREGESYNEQFF
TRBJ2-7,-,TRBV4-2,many,TGTGCCAGCAGCCAAGGACACCCATCCCCAGAGCAGTACTTC,CASSQGHPSPEQYF
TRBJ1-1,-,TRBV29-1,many,TGCAGCGTTCGAACCGCGACAGGTATTGAAGCTTTCTTT,CSVRTATGIEAFF
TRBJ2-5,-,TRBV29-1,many,TGCAGCGTTCCAGGCGGAGAGACCCAGTACTTC,CSVPGGETQYF
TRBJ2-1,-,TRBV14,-,TGTGCCAGCAGCCACATTCTTACTCCGATCCACAATAAGCAGTTCTTC,CASSHILTPIHNKQFF
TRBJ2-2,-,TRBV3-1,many,TGTGCCAGCAGCCAAATTGTAGGTGGCGGGGAGCTGTTTTTT,CASSQIVGGGELFF
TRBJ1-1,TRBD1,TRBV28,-,TGTGCCAGCAGTTCTCCGACAGGGGATGTTAAGGCTTTCTTT,CASSSPTGDVKAFF
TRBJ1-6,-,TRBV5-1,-,TGCGCCAGCAGCTTGGACAGCGCAAATTCACCCCTCCACTTT,CASSLDSANSPLHF
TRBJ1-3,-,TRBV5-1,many,TGCGCCAGCAGCCGACCGGACAGCTCTGGAAACACCATATATTTT,CASSRPDSSGNTIYF
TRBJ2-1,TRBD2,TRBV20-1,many,TGCAGTGCTTCGGCGCGGGGGACGTACAATGAGCAGTTCTTC,CSASARGTYNEQFF
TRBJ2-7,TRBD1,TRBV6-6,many,TGTGCCAGCAGACTTGGGACAGACTCCTACGAGCAGTACTTC,CASRLGTDSYEQYF
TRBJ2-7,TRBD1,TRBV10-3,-,TGTGCCATCACCTGGACAGGGTTGGGCGAGCAGTACTTC,CAITWTGLGEQYF
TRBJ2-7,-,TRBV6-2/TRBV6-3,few,TGTGCCAGCAGTGCAGGATCCTACGAGCAGTACTTC,CASSAGSYEQYF
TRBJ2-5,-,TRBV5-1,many,TGCGCCAGCAGCGAAATGACAGTCCAAGAGACCCAGTACTTC,CASSEMTVQETQYF
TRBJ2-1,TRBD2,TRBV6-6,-,TGTGCCAGCGGGGGACTAGCGGGAGTATCGGGTCGGGAGCAGTTCTTC,CASGGLAGVSGREQFF
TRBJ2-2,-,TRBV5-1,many,TGCGCCAGCAGCTTGGCCGGGGGGCTTAGCGCCGGGGAGCTGTTTTTT,CASSLAGGLSAGELFF
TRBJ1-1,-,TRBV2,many,TGTGCCAGCAGTGAGGTTGTCAGGGACACTGAAGCTTTCTTT,CASSEVVRDTEAFF